This T cell receptor (beta chain) appears in the sequencing data of a study of molecular identifiers for immune sequencing clone quantification (dated by TCRdb to the late 2010s). With regard to the full study: In a replicate experiment, RNA from roughly 18,000 or 92,000 naive CD8 T cells was split into five aliquots, four of which were sequenced. The study was a methods study using CD8 T cells to benchmark molecular-identifier clustering-based TCR repertoire sequencing (MIDCIRS) and TCR RNA copy counting. The paper's findings and limits, for the study overall: In CMV-specific effector cells, clones with more than 20 RNA copies contained over 98% of molecules, whereas in naive cells such clones contained under 1% of molecules. The naive libraries included spiked-in Jurkat TCR RNA (10 copies' worth), and this RNA is not part of the donor repertoire. Highly expanded clone sizes could be underestimated if identical TCR molecules share a barcode. Modeling gave around 2.7 recovered TCR RNA copies per cell versus around 9.9 by digital PCR, implying approximately 32% capture efficiency. When barcode sub-clustering was left out, chimeric consensus sequences inflated TCR diversity, with chimeras reaching as high as 47%. Even against a background of about 960,000 naive CD8 T cells, spiked-in Jurkat TCR RNA amounting to a single cell's worth was reported to be detectable.

There are many counts of this clonotype. Its recognized antigen is unknown. No base quality values were provided; no much bigger clone lies one nucleotide off. Library preparation was by PCR. These reads were obtained on an Illumina HiSeq 4000. Preparation of bulk TCR libraries followed a previously described approach, with the TCR primers listed in Table S5. The Qiagen AllPrep DNA/RNA kit was used to purify total RNA. Reads from multiple sequencing runs of the same library were pooled before analysis. As for the authors' bioinformatics: Reads were retained only if the reads had an exact TCR constant sequence, and the retained reads were trimmed to 150 nt and grouped according to their 12-nt molecular barcodes. Reads within each barcode group were sub-clustered using a 15% Levenshtein threshold, and quality-weighted consensus sequences were constructed for each RNA molecule. Non-functional sequences were discarded, and so were lower-count sequences lying one edit away from another sequence. Based on fitting two negative binomial distributions, any barcode sub-cluster with under 20% of the maximum read count was discarded. TCRdb ran its own pipeline on the public reads, namely fastp trimming at Q25 and MiXCR clone calling, and kept in-frame beta chains. Rows are unified per CDR3 protein, each entry keeping the most common DNA and genes. The V and J calls and clone size come from TCRdb's table, not from the authors' own analysis. This sample gives about 640,000 distinct CDR3 sequences in total; about 20% of them show up just once. The ten largest make up roughly 0.83% of the sample.

Libraries of naive CD8 T cells were generated from about 20,000 to 1,000,000 sorted cells, with 10%, 30% or 50% of the purified RNA used. On a BD FACSAria II, naive CD8 T cells were FACS-sorted as CD8+CD4-CCR7+CD45RA+ and collected into RLT Plus buffer. To test detection sensitivity, Jurkat RNA equivalent to more than 9 TCR copies was spiked into samples of about 19,000-1,000,000 naive CD8 T cells. CD8 T cells were enriched with RosetteSep CD8+ T Cell Enrichment Cocktail and Ficoll-Paque, followed by ACK red cell lysis. CDR1 and CDR2 are drawn from the germline V gene: LGHNA, YSLEER. Trimming removed 0 bases from V and 2 bases from J; the gene matches leave 9 bases unexplained. Inclusive of the bounding cysteine and phenylalanine, the CDR3 is 18 residues long. Just the 54-base CDR3 DNA is kept, in frame starting at base 1.

Sequenced: naive CD8+ T cells from blood, with Jurkat cell RNA spiked in. According to the study, the label for this sample's cell subset or site signals: FACS-sorted CD8+CD4-CCR7+CD45RA+ naive T cells. The clonotype comes from a human donor in good health. Some libraries in this study had Jurkat cell RNA spiked in. Recombination connected TRBV4-3 to TRBJ2-1, and 8 junction bases match TRBD2. The encoded CDR3 is CASSQDLSSGGAYNEQFF. The bases read TGCGCCAGCAGCCAAGATCTCTCGAGCGGGGGTGCCTACAATGAGCAGTTCTTC.